These 24 T cell receptor beta chains share one sample of origin, sequenced in a study of blood T cell repertoires in COVID-19. Here immunoSEQ multiplex PCR was the method, and the copy in TCRdb shows in-frame clones only, minus some. The table shows 130,000 or so clones, with approximately 88% occurring only once. Sequenced sample: peripheral blood. The origin of the receptors is a man aged 50 to 59 with acute or convalescent COVID-19.

V gene TRBV5-1 combines with J gene TRBJ1-1, with TRBD1 matching 9 bases. Germline V gives CDR1 SGHRS, CDR2 YFSETQ. The trim removed 6 bases at V and 7 bases at J, leaving 10 bases unmatched. The CDR3 spans 14 residues. The CDR3 loop reads CASTPGQGGGEAFF. The DNA for the CDR3 is TGCGCCAGCACCCCGGGACAGGGAGGCGGTGAAGCTTTCTTT.

V usage is TRBV28 and J usage is TRBJ2-5; TRBD1 matches at 10 bases. Germline-derived CDR1 and CDR2 are MDHEN and SYDVKM. The CDR3 has 16 amino acids. V shed 5 bases and J 5 bases; nucleotides not matched to a gene: 11. Here the CDR3 reads CASSPMRQGASETQYF. The CDR3 nucleotides read TGTGCCAGCAGTCCCATGCGACAGGGGGCTTCGGAGACCCAGTACTTC.

This clone was observed a single time. The chain has TRBV7-9 and TRBJ1-4; D gene unclear. V lost 5 bases and J lost 2, with 9 bases in between. CDR1 and CDR2 (germline): SEHNR, FQNEAQ (reference sequence). The CDR3 consists of 14 residues. As DNA, the CDR3 is TGTGCCAGCAGCCAATCGAGCACTAATGAAAAACTGTTTTTT. This encodes CASSQSSTNEKLFF. Using reference TRBV7-9 and TRBJ1-4 for the parts outside the CDR3, the full variable domain is DTGVSQNPRHKITKRGQNVTFRCDPISEHNRLYWYRQTLGQGPEFLTYFQNEAQLEKSRLLSDRFSAERPKGSFSTLEIQRTEQGDSAMYLCASSQSSTNEKLFFGSGTQLSVL.

V gene TRBV19 combines with J gene TRBJ1-1; no definite D call. Trimming cost V 5 bases and J 10 bases, with 20 bases left between them. The germline V gene encodes CDR1 LNHDA and CDR2 SQIVND (reference sequence). CDR3 size: 14 residues. The chain's CDR3 is CASSPRRSSVVAFF. Here the CDR3 DNA reads TGTGCCAGTAGTCCGAGGCGGTCGAGTGTGGTAGCTTTCTTT.

The chain combines TRBV20-1 with TRBJ1-6; no reliable D call. Deletions cut 7 bases from V and 11 bases from J, with 12 bases between. Per the germline V gene, CDR1 is DFQATT and CDR2 is SNEGSKA (reference sequence). The CDR3 contains 11 residues. This chain's CDR3 is CSDNSRAPLHF. In nucleotides, the CDR3 is TGCAGTGACAACTCGAGGGCACCCCTCCACTTT.

The J gene is TRBJ1-1, the V gene TRBV30; D is ambiguous. V shed 2 bases and J shed 1 base, with 14 bases lying between them. The CDR3 extends over 15 amino acids. The germline CDR1 and CDR2 sequences are GTSNPN and SVGIG (reference sequence). The CDR3 is CAWSLGRQTNTEAFF. As DNA, the CDR3 is TGTGCCTGGAGTTTGGGCAGACAAACGAACACTGAAGCTTTCTTT.

The rearrangement links TRBV18 to TRBJ2-1; D might be TRBD2 (6 bases). V lost 2 bases and J 4 bases, leaving 12 bases between the germline ends. Looked up from germline, CDR1 is KGHSH and CDR2 is LQKENI. The CDR3 contains 15 residues. CDR3 DNA sequence: TGTGCCAGCTCACCAGCGGTAGCGGAGTACAATGAGCAGTTCTTC. As protein: CASSPAVAEYNEQFF.

The rearrangement joins TRBV5-1 to TRBJ2-1; 7 bases match TRBD1. Germline V lookup: CDR1 SGHRS, CDR2 YFSETQ. V was pared by 4 bases and J by 4 bases, with 11 bases of the junction left unmatched. The CDR3 covers 16 residues. The CDR3 DNA sequence: TGCGCCAGCAGCAGCAGCTCCGGGACAGTTTACAATGAGCAGTTCTTC. Its protein is CASSSSSGTVYNEQFF.

The chain uses TRBV5-1 and TRBJ1-2, with D perhaps TRBD1 (5 bases). This CDR3 spans 17 amino acids. Germline CDR1 SGHRS, CDR2 YFSETQ. The V and J ends lost 1 base and 6 bases respectively, with 22 bases between them. CDR3 coding DNA: TGCGCCAGCAGCTTGAGGCCCGTTGGGGGGATAGGGGATGGCTACACCTTC. Translated: CASSLRPVGGIGDGYTF.

The CDR3 DNA sequence: TGCGCCAGCAGCTTCGGAGGAACTAACTATGGCTACACCTTC. This encodes CASSFGGTNYGYTF. V usage is TRBV5-1 and J usage is TRBJ1-2; D is unresolved. CDR1 and CDR2 (germline): SGHRS, YFSETQ. Deletions cut 2 bases from V and 0 bases from J, with 8 bases between. This CDR3 has 14 amino acids.

The genes are TRBV29-1 and TRBJ2-1, with D perhaps TRBD2 (6 bases). Germline V lookup: CDR1 SQVTM, CDR2 ANQGSEA. The V gene lost 7 bases and the J gene lost 7 bases, with 20 bases spanning the gap. The CDR3 sequence is 14 residues long. The CDR3 DNA sequence: TGCAGCGCCGGATCCGGAGCGGGTGATAATGAGCAGTTCTTC. This gives the protein CSAGSGAGDNEQFF.

On this clone: The same CDR3 can be traced to other DNA sequences in this sample. The J gene is TRBJ2-2, the V gene TRBV5-1; 9 nucleotides line up with TRBD1. Per germline, CDR1 SGHRS and CDR2 YFSETQ. The CDR3 is made up of 15 amino acids. V dropped 0 bases and J dropped 3; count of bases not matched to a gene: 0. CDR3 protein: CASSLGQGDTGELFF. The CDR3, as DNA: TGCGCCAGCAGCTTGGGACAGGGGGACACCGGGGAGCTGTTTTTT. Full variable domain (missing parts from reference TRBV5-1 and TRBJ2-2): KAGVTQTPRYLIKTRGQQVTLSCSPISGHRSVSWYQQTPGQGLQFLFEYFSETQRNKGNFPGRFSGRQFSNSRSEMNVSTLELGDSALYLCASSLGQGDTGELFFGEGSRLTVL.

There are a few counts of this clone. The J gene is TRBJ1-5, the V gene TRBV6-1; D is uncertain. Germline CDR1 and CDR2: MNHNS and SASEGT. Trimming took 0 bases from V and 12 from J, leaving 9 bases between them. The CDR3 sequence is 12 residues long. Written as DNA, the CDR3 is TGTGCCAGCAGTGAAGCGCCCGGGGTCCAGCATTTT. Amino acid sequence: CASSEAPGVQHF.

This clone was picked up one time. J is TRBJ2-1 and V is TRBV29-1; D is uncertain. The CDR3 extends over 12 amino acids. Per the germline V gene, CDR1 is SQVTM and CDR2 is ANQGSEA. V lost 4 bases and J 4 bases, leaving 8 bases between the germline ends. Here the CDR3 reads CSVVIGYNEQFF. The DNA of the CDR3 is TGCAGCGTTGTTATCGGTTACAATGAGCAGTTCTTC.

V and J are TRBV5-1 and TRBJ1-4, with D maybe TRBD1 (5 bases). Trimming pared 4 bases from V and 2 bases from J, leaving 12 bases between. CDR1 is SGHRS, CDR2 YFSETQ, per germline. There are 15 residues in the CDR3. In DNA, the CDR3 is TGCGCCAGCAGCCCCCTCGGGGGTACTAATGAAAAACTGTTTTTT. Its protein product is CASSPLGGTNEKLFF.

The V and J genes are TRBV19 and TRBJ1-2; the match to TRBD1 covers 7 bases. CDR1 LNHDA and CDR2 SQIVND come from the germline V gene (reference sequence). The junction had 16 bases not matched to a gene; V was cut back by 5 bases and J by 7 bases. The CDR3 has 16 amino acids. The CDR3 here is CASSPKTGPDKRGYTF. DNA for the CDR3: TGTGCCAGTAGTCCTAAGACAGGGCCGGACAAACGTGGCTACACCTTC.

Comments on this clone: The junction differs from germline at one of its ends, possibly a read error. The V call is TRBV2, the J call TRBJ1-2, with 9 bases fitting TRBD1. Germline V lookup: CDR1 SNHLY, CDR2 FYNNEI. CDR3 size: 11 residues. The CDR3: CASKRSGTGFF. CDR3 nucleotide sequence: TGTGCCAGCAAAAGGTCCGGGACAGGGTTTTTC. The whole variable domain, filled in from reference TRBV2 and TRBJ1-2, reads EPEVTQTPSHQVTQMGQEVILRCVPISNHLYFYWYRQILGQKVEFLVSFYNNEISEKSEIFDDQFSVERPDGSNFTLKIRSTKLEDSAMYFCASKRSGTGFFGSGTRLTVV.

The chain links TRBV5-8 to TRBJ2-3, with D perhaps matching TRBD2 (6 bases). The CDR3 consists of 16 residues. The ends were cut back, 3 bases at V and 7 bases at J, with 21 bases in the middle. Germline CDR1 SGHTS, CDR2 YDEGEE. DNA for the CDR3: TGTGCCAGCAGCTCAGCCCAACTAGCATTTTTTAATACGCAGTATTTT. Its translation is CASSSAQLAFFNTQYF.

The chain recombines TRBV7-9 with TRBJ2-7, with 14 bases lining up with TRBD2. The CDR3 runs to 18 residues. V gave up 5 bases and J gave up 5 bases; unmatched junction bases: 14. CDR1 and CDR2 from the germline V gene are SEHNR and FQNEAQ (reference sequence). CDR3 DNA sequence: TGTGCCAGCAGCCCTAATCCTGGGACTAGCGGGAGTCGTAACGAGCAGTACTTC. This translates into CASSPNPGTSGSRNEQYF.

Turning to this clone: The same CDR3 arises from other DNA sequences in this sample as well. The chain carries TRBV5-1 and TRBJ2-5; weak D call: TRBD2 (7 bases). Trimming shortened V by 0 bases and J by 5 bases, and 11 bases separated the two germline ends. The V gene's germline CDR1 is SGHRS and CDR2 YFSETQ. This CDR3 region has 14 residues. CDR3 sequence (DNA): TGCGCCAGCAGCTTGGAAGGGGGAGGGGAGACCCAGTACTTC. Protein sequence: CASSLEGGGETQYF.

The rearrangement joins TRBV4-2 to TRBJ2-1; 8 bases map to TRBD2. J was trimmed by 5 bases and V by 8 bases; bases with no gene match: 17. The CDR3 contains 17 residues. Germline assignment: CDR1 LGHNA and CDR2 YNFKEQ. CDR3 amino acids: CASPTGERLASNNEQFF. The CDR3 coding sequence is TGTGCCAGCCCGACGGGGGAGAGACTAGCGTCCAACAATGAGCAGTTCTTC.

The chain has TRBV6-1 and TRBJ1-4, with 7 bases identical to TRBD1. Looked up from germline, CDR1 is MNHNS and CDR2 is SASEGT. The CDR3 length is 17 residues. V shed 3 bases, J shed 3 bases, and the junction held 10 bases outside the gene matches. In DNA, the CDR3 is TGTGCCAGCAGTGAGACAGGGACTTTGGGTGCTAATGAAAAACTGTTTTTT. Its protein is CASSETGTLGANEKLFF.

V gene TRBV5-6 combines with J gene TRBJ1-3; 10 bases match TRBD1. V shed 1 base, J shed 7 bases, and the junction held 5 bases outside the gene matches. In germline, CDR1 is SGHDT, CDR2 YYEEEE. This CDR3 spans 15 amino acids. The CDR3 nucleotides are TGTGCCAGCAGCTTGACGGGACAGGGGCCGAACACCATATATTTT. It yields the protein CASSLTGQGPNTIYF.

The CDR3: CASSPRGYNSPLHF. In nucleotides, the CDR3 is TGTGCCAGCAGCCCCCGGGGCTATAATTCACCCCTCCACTTT. The chain has TRBV3-1 (or the pseudogene TRBV3-2) and TRBJ1-6; no reliable D call. The CDR3 length is 14 residues. V dropped 4 bases and J dropped 3 bases, with 7 bases sitting between them. Looked up from germline, CDR1 is LGHDT and CDR2 is YNNKEL (reference sequence).